The 12 T cell receptor beta chains below were found in one sample sequenced in a study of blood T cells in healthy people across ages. Primers used in a second PCR of roughly 7 to 11 cycles were a sample-barcoded 5' primer and a J-beta primer mix. MiXCR, run by TCRdb on the 5' RACE reads, gives a single entry per CDR3 protein. The sample includes more than 1.4 million distinct CDR3 sequences, about 40% of them seen just once. Sequencing was performed on blood. The receptors derive from a woman between 18 and 29 years old in good health.

This clonotype has more than one count but fewer than ten. The chain couples TRBV10-3 to TRBJ2-7; TRBD1 matches 7 bases. Losses at the gene ends were 4 bases for V and 2 bases for J; bases not matched to a gene: 5. This CDR3 has 14 residues. CDR1 is ENHRY and CDR2 is SYGVKD in the germline V gene. This CDR3 reads CAISGAGGAYEQYF. The CDR3 DNA follows: TGTGCCATCAGTGGGGCAGGGGGAGCCTACGAGCAGTACTTC.

The chain is built from TRBV6-1 and TRBJ2-1; 11 nucleotides agree with TRBD2. TRBJ2-7 matches the DNA end more closely, so the J call is doubtful. This CDR3 region has 17 residues. The germline V gene encodes CDR1 MNHNS and CDR2 SASEGT. This CDR3 is CASSRLNSGGAYNEQYF. The CDR3 DNA reads TGTGCCAGCAGTCGTCTTAATAGCGGGGGGGCCTACAATGAGCAGTACTTC.

The V and J genes are TRBV27 and TRBJ2-3, with 9 bases that match TRBD1. From germline, CDR1 is MNHEY and CDR2 SMNVEV (reference sequence). Trimming at V came to 3 bases and at J to 7 bases, leaving 17 bases not matched to a gene. This CDR3 has 18 amino acids. The chain's CDR3 is CASSLVRSGQGPPHTQYF. CDR3 coding DNA: TGTGCCAGCAGTTTGGTTCGGTCGGGACAGGGCCCCCCGCATACGCAGTATTTT.

There are a few counts of this clonotype. The V gene is TRBV5-1, the J gene TRBJ2-1, with D perhaps matching TRBD1 (6 bases). The germline V gene encodes CDR1 SGHRS and CDR2 YFSETQ. The V end lost 8 bases, the J end lost 4 bases, and 13 bases lay between the germline ends. CDR3 length: 13 residues. The CDR3, as DNA: TGCGCCAGTGCCGGGACACTTTACAATGAGCAGTTCTTC. Translated: CASAGTLYNEQFF. Filled out from reference TRBV5-1 and TRBJ2-1, the complete variable domain reads KAGVTQTPRYLIKTRGQQVTLSCSPISGHRSVSWYQQTPGQGLQFLFEYFSETQRNKGNFPGRFSGRQFSNSRSEMNVSTLELGDSALYLCASAGTLYNEQFFGPGTRLTVL.

This clonotype was counted once. Sequence at one end of the junction differs from germline and may be a read error. The chain combines TRBV12-3 or TRBV12-4 with TRBJ2-5; possible D gene TRBD2, 6 bases. This CDR3 spans 14 amino acids. The CDR3 is CASSLAGGQETRYF. For the CDR3, the DNA is TGTGCCAGCAGTTTAGCGGGAGGCCAAGAGACCCGGTACTTC.

This clonotype was recorded only once. The gene calls are TRBV9 and TRBJ1-2; D remains ambiguous. Germline CDR1 reads SGDLS; CDR2 reads YYNGEE. CDR3 length: 13 amino acids. Trimming took 5 bases from V and 4 from J, leaving 12 bases between them. In DNA, the CDR3 is TGTGCCAGCAGTCAAACTGAGTTCTATGGCTACACCTTC. Translating it yields CASSQTEFYGYTF.

This clonotype showed up just a few times. This chain's CDR3 is CASSPSGTPYEFF. DNA for the CDR3: TGTGCCAGCAGTCCCTCCGGGACTCCCTACGAGTTCTTC. J is TRBJ2-1 and V is TRBV28; D might be TRBD2 (6 bases). The CDR3 covers 13 residues. The germline gives CDR1 MDHEN, CDR2 SYDVKM. Trimming took off 5 bases at V and 14 bases at J, with 19 bases between the two ends. Based on the CDR3 plus reference TRBV28 and TRBJ2-1, the full variable domain is DVKVTQSSRYLVKRTGEKVFLECVQDMDHENMFWYRQDPGLGLRLIYFSYDVKMKEKGDIPEGYSVSREKKERFSLILESASTNQTSMYLCASSPSGTPYEFFGPGTRLTVL.

The gene calls are TRBV18 and TRBJ2-5, with 8 bases fitting TRBD2. Unmatched junction bases numbered 3, after V lost 1 base and J lost 5 bases. This CDR3 spans 14 amino acids. Germline V gene data show CDR1 as KGHSH and CDR2 as LQKENI. For the CDR3, the DNA is TGTGCCAGCTCACCACTTCCTAGCGGGGAGACCCAGTACTTC. This encodes CASSPLPSGETQYF.

The J gene is TRBJ1-1, the V gene TRBV12-3 or TRBV12-4; D gene ambiguous. The germline V and J ends were trimmed by 11 bases and 2 bases, with 21 bases remaining between them. The CDR3 is made up of 15 amino acids. The CDR3 spells CASRDLGFGNTEAFF. The CDR3 DNA sequence: TGTGCCTCCCGAGACCTAGGGTTTGGAAACACTGAAGCTTTCTTT.

J is TRBJ2-1 and V is TRBV2; TRBD1 aligns across 7 bases. The CDR3 spans 16 residues. J was trimmed by 0 bases and V by 6 bases; bases with no gene match: 8. Germline V gene data show CDR1 as SNHLY and CDR2 as FYNNEI. Here the CDR3 DNA reads TGTGCCAGCAGGATACAGGGGCTTAGCTCCTACAATGAGCAGTTCTTC. Its protein product is CASRIQGLSSYNEQFF.

The genes are TRBV7-2 and TRBJ1-1; D not resolved. With 2 bases removed from V and 4 bases from J, the gap between germline ends came to 17 bases. The germline V gene encodes CDR1 SGHTA and CDR2 FQGNSA. The CDR3 covers 16 residues. As DNA, the CDR3 is TGTGCCAGCAGCTTATTGACGTCAGCGCGACCCACTGAAGCTTTCTTT. Encoded protein: CASSLLTSARPTEAFF. The whole variable domain, remainder taken from reference TRBV7-2 and TRBJ1-1, is GAGVSQSPSNKVTEKGKDVELRCDPISGHTALYWYRQSLGQGLEFLIYFQGNSAPDKSGLPSDRFSAERTGGSVSTLTIQRTQQEDSAVYLCASSLLTSARPTEAFFGQGTRLTVV.

The rearrangement links TRBV6-1 to TRBJ2-1; no firm D call. Trimming took off 8 bases at V and 8 bases at J, with 25 bases between the two ends. Germline-derived CDR1 and CDR2 are MNHNS and SASEGT. The CDR3 is 16 amino acids. CDR3 loop: CASFSRRASFPDEQFF. CDR3 DNA sequence: TGTGCCAGCTTCTCCCGACGGGCCAGTTTTCCCGATGAGCAGTTCTTC.